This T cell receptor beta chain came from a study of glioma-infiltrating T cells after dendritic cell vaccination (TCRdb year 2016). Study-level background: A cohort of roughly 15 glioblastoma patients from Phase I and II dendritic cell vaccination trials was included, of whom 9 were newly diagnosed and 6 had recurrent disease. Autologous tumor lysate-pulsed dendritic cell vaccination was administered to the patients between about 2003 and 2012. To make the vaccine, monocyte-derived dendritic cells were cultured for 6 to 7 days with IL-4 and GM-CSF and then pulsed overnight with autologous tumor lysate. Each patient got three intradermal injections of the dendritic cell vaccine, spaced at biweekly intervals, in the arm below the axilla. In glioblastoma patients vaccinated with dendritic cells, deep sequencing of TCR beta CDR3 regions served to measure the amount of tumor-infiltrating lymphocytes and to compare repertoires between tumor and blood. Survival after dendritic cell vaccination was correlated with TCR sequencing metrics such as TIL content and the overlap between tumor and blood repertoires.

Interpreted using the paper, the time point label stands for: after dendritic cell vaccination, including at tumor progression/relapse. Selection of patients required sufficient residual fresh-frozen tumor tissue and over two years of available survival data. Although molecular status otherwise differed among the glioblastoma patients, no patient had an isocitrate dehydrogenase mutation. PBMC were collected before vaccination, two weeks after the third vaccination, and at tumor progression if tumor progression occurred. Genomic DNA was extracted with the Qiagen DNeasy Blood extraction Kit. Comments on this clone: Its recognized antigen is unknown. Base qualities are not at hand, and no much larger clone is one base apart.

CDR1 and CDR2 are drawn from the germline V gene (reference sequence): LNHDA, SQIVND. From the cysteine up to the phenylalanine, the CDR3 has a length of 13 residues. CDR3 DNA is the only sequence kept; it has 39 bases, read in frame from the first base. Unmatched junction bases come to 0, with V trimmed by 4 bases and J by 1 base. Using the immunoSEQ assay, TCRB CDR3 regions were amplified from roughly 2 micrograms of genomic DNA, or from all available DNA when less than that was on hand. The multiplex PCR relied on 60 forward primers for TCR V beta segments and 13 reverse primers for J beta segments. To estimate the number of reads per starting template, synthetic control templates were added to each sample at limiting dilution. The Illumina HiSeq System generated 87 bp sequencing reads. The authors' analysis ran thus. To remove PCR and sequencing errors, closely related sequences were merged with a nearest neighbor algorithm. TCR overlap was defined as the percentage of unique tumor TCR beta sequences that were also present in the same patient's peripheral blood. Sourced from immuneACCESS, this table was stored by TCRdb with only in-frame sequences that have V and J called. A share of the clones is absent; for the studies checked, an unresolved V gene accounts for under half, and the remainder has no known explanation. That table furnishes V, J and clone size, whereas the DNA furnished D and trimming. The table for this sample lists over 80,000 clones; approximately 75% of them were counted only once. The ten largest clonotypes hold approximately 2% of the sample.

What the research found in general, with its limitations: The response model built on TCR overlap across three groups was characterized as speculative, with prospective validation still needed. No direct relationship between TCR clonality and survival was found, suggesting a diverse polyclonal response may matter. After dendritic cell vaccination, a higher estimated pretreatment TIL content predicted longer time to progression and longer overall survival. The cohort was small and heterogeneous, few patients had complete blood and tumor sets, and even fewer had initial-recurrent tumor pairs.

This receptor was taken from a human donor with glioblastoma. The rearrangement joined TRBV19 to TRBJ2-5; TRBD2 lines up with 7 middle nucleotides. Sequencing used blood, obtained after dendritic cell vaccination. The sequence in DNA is TGTGCCAGTAGTACGGGGGGCCAAGAGACCCAGTACTTC. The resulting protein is CASSTGGQETQYF.